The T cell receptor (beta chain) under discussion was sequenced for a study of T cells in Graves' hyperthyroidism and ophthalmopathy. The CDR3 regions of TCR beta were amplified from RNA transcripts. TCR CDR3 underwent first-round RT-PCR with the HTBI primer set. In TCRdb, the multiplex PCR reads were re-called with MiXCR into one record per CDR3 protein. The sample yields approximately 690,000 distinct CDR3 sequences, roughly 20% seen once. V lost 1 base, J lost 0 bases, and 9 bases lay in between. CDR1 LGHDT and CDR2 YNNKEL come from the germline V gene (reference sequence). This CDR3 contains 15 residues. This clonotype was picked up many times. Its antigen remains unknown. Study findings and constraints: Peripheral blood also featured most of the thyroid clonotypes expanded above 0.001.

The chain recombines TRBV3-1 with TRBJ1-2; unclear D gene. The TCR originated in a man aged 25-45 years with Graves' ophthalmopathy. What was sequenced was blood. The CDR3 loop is CASSQGAVTNYGYTF. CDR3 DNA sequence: TGTGCCAGCAGCCAAGGGGCAGTCACTAACTATGGCTACACCTTC.